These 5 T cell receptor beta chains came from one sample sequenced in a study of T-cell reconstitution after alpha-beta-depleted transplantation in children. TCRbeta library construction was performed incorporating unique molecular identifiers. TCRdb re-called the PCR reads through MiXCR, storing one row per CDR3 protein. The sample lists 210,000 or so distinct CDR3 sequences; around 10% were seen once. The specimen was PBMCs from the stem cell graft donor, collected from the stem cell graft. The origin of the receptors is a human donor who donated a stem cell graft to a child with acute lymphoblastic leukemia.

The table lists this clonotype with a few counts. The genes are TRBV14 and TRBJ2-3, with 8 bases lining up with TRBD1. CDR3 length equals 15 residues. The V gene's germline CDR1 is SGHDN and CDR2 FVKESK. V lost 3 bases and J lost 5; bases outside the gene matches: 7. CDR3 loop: CASSQEEQGGDTQYF. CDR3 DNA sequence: TGTGCCAGCAGCCAGGAGGAACAGGGGGGAGATACGCAGTATTTT.

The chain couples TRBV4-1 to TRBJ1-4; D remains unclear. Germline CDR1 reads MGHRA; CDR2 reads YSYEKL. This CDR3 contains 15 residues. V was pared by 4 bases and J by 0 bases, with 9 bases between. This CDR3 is CASSPRPTTNEKLFF. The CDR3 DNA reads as TGCGCCAGCAGCCCGCGGCCCACAACTAATGAAAAACTGTTTTTT.

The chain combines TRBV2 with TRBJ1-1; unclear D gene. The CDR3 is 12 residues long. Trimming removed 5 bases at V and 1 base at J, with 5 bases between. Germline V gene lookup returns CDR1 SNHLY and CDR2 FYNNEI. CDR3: CASSWRNTEAFF. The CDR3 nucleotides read TGTGCCAGCAGTTGGCGGAACACTGAAGCTTTCTTT.

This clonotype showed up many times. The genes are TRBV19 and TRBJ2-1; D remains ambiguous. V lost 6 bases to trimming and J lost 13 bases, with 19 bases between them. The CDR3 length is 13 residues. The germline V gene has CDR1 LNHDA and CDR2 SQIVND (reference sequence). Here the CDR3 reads CASSRSVGNGQFF. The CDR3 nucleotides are TGTGCCAGTAGCAGGTCTGTCGGTAACGGACAGTTCTTC.

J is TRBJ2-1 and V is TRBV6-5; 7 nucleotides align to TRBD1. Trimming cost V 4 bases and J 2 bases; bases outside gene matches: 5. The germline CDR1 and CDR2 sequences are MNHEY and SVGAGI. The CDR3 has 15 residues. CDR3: CASSSGTAAYNEQFF. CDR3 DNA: TGTGCCAGCAGTTCCGGGACAGCCGCCTACAATGAGCAGTTCTTC.